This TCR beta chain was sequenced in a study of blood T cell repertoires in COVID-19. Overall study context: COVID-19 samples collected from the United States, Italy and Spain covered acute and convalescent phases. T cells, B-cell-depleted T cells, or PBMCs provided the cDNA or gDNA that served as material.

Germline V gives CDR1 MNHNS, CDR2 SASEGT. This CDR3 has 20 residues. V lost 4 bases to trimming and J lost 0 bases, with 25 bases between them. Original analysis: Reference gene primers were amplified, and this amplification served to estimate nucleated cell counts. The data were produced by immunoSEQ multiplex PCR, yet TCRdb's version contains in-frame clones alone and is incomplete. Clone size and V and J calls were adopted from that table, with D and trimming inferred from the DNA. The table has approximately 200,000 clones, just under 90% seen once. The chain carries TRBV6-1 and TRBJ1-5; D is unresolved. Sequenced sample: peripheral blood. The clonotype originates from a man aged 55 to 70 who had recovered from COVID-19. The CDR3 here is CASSGYRVASSAYSNQPQHF. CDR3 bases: TGTGCCAGCAGTGGTTATCGGGTCGCCTCGTCCGCTTATAGCAATCAGCCCCAGCATTTT.